This T cell receptor (beta chain) was sequenced in a study of shared clonotypes between healthy human individuals. Concerning this clone: The antigen remains unidentified.

CDR1 is MGHRA, CDR2 YSYEKL, per germline. The V end lost 0 bases, the J end lost 6 bases, and 12 bases lay between the germline ends. The CDR3 contains 14 residues. Findings and limits, study-wide: Naive CD4 clonotype sharing across several donors was about 5%.

Profiling relied on immunoSEQ multiplex PCR, and the TCRdb table lists in-frame clones only, not all of them. The sample has 2 million to 2.5 million clones, more than 80% seen once; the top ten hold 0.39%. The V call is TRBV4-1, the J call TRBJ2-7; the D is unclear. This sequence was found in a man aged 18 to 30 in good health. Some clones in this sample may be carry-over from other donors' samples. Sequencing input: naive CD4+ T cells from PBMCs. Subset described: CD45RA+ positively selected. The CDR3 sequence is CASSQDLNQPEQYF. The CDR3 coding sequence is TGCGCCAGCAGCCAAGATCTTAATCAACCCGAGCAGTACTTC.